The rows below give T cell receptor beta chains drawn from one sample of a study of cytomegalovirus exposure and HLA in healthy donors. The method was immunoSEQ multiplex PCR; TCRdb's version includes in-frame clones alone and lacks a portion of them. This sample has 76,000 or so clones; 65% to 80% occur once, and the top ten carry 2.5%. Sequenced sample: PBMCs. The receptors were gathered from a man aged 25 to 40 in good health and CMV-seronegative. The CDR3 runs from the conserved cysteine through the conserved F or W. The D gene is left open where the match is weak. Clone size appears in some rows only: once, few, many, or a class for an expanded clone.

clone_size,j_call,v_call,d_call,cdr3_aa,cdr3_nt
NA,TRBJ2-7,TRBV18,TRBD1,CASSPLRSGQGASYEQYF,TGTGCCAGCTCACCACTTCGATCCGGACAGGGGGCCTCCTACGAGCAGTACTTC
NA,TRBJ2-7,TRBV7-9,NA,CASSGTGRTYEQYF,TGTGCCAGCAGCGGCACAGGGAGAACCTACGAGCAGTACTTC
once,TRBJ2-7,TRBV7-2,TRBD2,CASSRYSGGAGEQYF,TGTGCCAGCAGCAGATATAGCGGGGGGGCGGGGGAGCAGTACTTC
NA,TRBJ2-6,TRBV19,NA,CASSPGSSGANVLTF,TGTGCCAGTAGCCCCGGGTCCTCTGGGGCCAACGTCCTGACTTTC
NA,TRBJ2-7,TRBV11-2,NA,CASSLTGMLYEQYF,TGTGCCAGCAGCTTAACAGGGATGCTCTACGAGCAGTACTTC
NA,TRBJ1-5,TRBV4-1,TRBD1,CASRPTSGQGMVPQHF,TGCGCCAGCAGACCAACCTCGGGACAGGGGATGGTGCCCCAGCATTTT
NA,TRBJ2-2,TRBV25-1,NA,CASSGLRGTGELFF,TGTGCCAGCAGCGGACTCCGGGGCACCGGGGAGCTGTTTTTT
NA,TRBJ2-7,TRBV27,TRBD2,CASSRSGSGYEQYF,TGTGCCAGCAGTCGGAGCGGGAGTGGGTACGAGCAGTACTTC
NA,TRBJ1-2,TRBV7-9,NA,CASSLMEGYGYTF,TGTGCCAGCAGCTTAATGGAGGGCTATGGCTACACCTTC
NA,TRBJ1-3,TRBV19,TRBD1,CASADRGQLGNTIYF,TGTGCCAGCGCAGACAGGGGACAGCTTGGAAACACCATATATTTT
NA,TRBJ1-1,TRBV5-1,NA,CASSLRDGGTGEAFF,TGCGCCAGCAGCTTGAGGGACGGGGGGACGGGTGAAGCTTTCTTT
once,TRBJ2-4,TRBV30,NA,CACDLPTKNIQYF,TGTGCCTGCGATTTACCTACCAAAAACATTCAGTACTTC
few,TRBJ2-3,TRBV19,TRBD2,CASMRGAEPSTDTQYF,TGTGCCAGTATGCGGGGGGCCGAACCTAGCACAGATACGCAGTATTTT
NA,TRBJ2-7,TRBV9,NA,CASSAGDRSYEQYF,TGTGCCAGCAGCGCCGGAGACAGATCCTACGAGCAGTACTTC
few,TRBJ2-7,TRBV7-9,NA,CASSLERGAGYEQYF,TGTGCCAGCAGCTTAGAACGGGGGGCCGGGTACGAGCAGTACTTC
few,TRBJ1-5,TRBV11-2,NA,CASSYSTGNNQPQHF,TGTGCCAGCAGCTACTCTACAGGGAACAATCAGCCCCAGCATTTT
NA,TRBJ2-6,TRBV27,NA,CASSLLAGANVLTF,TGTGCCAGCAGTTTACTGGCCGGGGCCAACGTCCTGACTTTC
NA,TRBJ2-3,TRBV10-3,TRBD2,CAISEASGAGYSTDTQYF,TGTGCCATCAGTGAGGCTAGCGGGGCTGGCTATAGCACAGATACGCAGTATTTT
NA,TRBJ2-2,TRBV7-2,TRBD2,CASRPSGEANTGELFF,TGTGCCAGCAGACCTAGCGGGGAGGCAAACACCGGGGAGCTGTTTTTT
NA,TRBJ2-2,TRBV7-7,TRBD1,CASSSTGTEITGELFF,TGTGCTAGCAGCTCTACCGGGACAGAAATTACCGGGGAGCTGTTTTTT
NA,TRBJ2-5,TRBV15,TRBD2,CATSGRLSGGYETQYF,TGTGCCACCAGCGGCCGCCTGTCCGGGGGGTATGAGACCCAGTACTTC